Each of the 3 T cell receptor beta chains below was sequenced from the same sample in a study of blood T cell repertoires in COVID-19. The method was immunoSEQ multiplex PCR; TCRdb's version includes in-frame clones alone and lacks a portion of them. The sample lists about 240,000 clones, approximately 84% seen once, with 3% to 3.5% in the top ten. The sample was peripheral blood. These receptors came from a woman in her 30s who had recovered from COVID-19.

V is TRBV9 and J is TRBJ2-1; the match to TRBD1 covers 8 bases. The V gene's germline CDR1 is SGDLS and CDR2 YYNGEE. The CDR3 is 14 amino acids. With 4 bases clipped from V and 5 bases from J, the junction kept 5 bases outside the gene matches. CDR3 sequence reads: CASSPRTGNNEQFF. The DNA of the CDR3 is TGTGCCAGCAGCCCCCGGACAGGGAACAATGAGCAGTTCTTC.

V gene TRBV15 combines with J gene TRBJ1-2; D is possibly TRBD1 (6 bases). The CDR3 contains 13 residues. Germline CDR1 reads LNHNV; CDR2 reads YYDKDF (reference sequence). Between the trimmed V and J ends, which lost 7 bases and 8 bases, there was a span of 17 bases. CDR3 nucleotide sequence: TGTGCCACCACTCAAACAGGGTCTGGAGGCTACACCTTC. Translating it yields CATTQTGSGGYTF.

This sequence joins TRBV18 and TRBJ2-3, with D possibly being TRBD1 (6 bases). V lost 0 bases and J lost 6, with 19 bases in between. The germline V gene has CDR1 KGHSH and CDR2 LQKENI. This CDR3 comprises 17 residues. In DNA form, the CDR3 reads TGTGCCAGCTCACCACCGGGCCTCGAGGACAGTTACGATACGCAGTATTTT. This sequence encodes CASSPPGLEDSYDTQYF. Based on the CDR3 plus reference TRBV18 and TRBJ2-3, the full variable domain is NAGVMQNPRHLVRRRGQEARLRCSPMKGHSHVYWYRQLPEEGLKFMVYLQKENIIDESGMPKERFSAEFPKEGPSILRIQQVVRGDSAAYFCASSPPGLEDSYDTQYFGPGTRLTVL.